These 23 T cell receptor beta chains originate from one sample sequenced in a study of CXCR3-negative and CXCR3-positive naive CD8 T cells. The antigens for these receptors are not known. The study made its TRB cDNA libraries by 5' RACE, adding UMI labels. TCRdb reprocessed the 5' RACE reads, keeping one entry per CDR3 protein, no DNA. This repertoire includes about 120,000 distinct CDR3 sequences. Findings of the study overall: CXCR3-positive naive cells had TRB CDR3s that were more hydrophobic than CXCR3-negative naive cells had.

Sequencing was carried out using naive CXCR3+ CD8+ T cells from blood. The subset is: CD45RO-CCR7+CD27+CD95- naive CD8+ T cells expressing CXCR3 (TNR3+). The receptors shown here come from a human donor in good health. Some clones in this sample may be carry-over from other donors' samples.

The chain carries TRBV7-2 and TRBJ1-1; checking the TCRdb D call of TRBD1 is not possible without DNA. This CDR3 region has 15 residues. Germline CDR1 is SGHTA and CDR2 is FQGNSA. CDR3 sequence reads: CASGPGQGPTTEAFF.

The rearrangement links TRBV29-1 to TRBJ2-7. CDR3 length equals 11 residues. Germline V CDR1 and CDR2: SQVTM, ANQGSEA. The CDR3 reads CSVGGFYEQYF.

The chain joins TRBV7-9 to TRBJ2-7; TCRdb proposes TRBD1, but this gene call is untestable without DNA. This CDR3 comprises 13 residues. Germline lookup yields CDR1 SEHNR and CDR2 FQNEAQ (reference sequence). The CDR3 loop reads CASRTTGEDEQYF. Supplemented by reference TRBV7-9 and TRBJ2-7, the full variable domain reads DTGVSQNPRHKITKRGQNVTFRCDPISEHNRLYWYRQTLGQGPEFLTYFQNEAQLEKSRLLSDRFSAERPKGSFSTLEIQRTEQGDSAMYLCASRTTGEDEQYFGPGTRLTVT.

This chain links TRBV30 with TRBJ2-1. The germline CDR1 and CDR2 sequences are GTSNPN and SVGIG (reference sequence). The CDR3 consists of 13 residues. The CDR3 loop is CAWSNLGSDEQFF.

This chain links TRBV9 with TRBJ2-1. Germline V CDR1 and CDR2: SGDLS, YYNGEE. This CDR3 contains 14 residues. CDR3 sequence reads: CASSAQTLYNEQFF.

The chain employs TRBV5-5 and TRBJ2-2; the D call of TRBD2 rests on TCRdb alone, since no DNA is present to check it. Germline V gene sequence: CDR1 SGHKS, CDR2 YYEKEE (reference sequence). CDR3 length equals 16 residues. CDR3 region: CASSLPSEANTGELFF.

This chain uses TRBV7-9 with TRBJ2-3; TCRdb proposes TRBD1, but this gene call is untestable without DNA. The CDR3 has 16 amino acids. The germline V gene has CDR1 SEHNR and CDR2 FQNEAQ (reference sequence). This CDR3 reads CASSHPRTGATDTQYF.

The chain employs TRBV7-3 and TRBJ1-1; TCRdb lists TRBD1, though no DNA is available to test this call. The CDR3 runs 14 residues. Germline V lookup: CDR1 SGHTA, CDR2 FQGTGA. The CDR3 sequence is CASSYRAADTEAFF.

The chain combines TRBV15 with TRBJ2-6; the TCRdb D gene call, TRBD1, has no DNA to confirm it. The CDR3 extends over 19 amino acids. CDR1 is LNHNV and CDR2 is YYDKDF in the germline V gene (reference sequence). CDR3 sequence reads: CATSRDSPGSFSGANVLTF.

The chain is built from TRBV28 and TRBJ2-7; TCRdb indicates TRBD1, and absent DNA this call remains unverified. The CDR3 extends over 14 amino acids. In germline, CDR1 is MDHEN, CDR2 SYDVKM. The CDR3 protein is CASKMWSGGYEQYF.

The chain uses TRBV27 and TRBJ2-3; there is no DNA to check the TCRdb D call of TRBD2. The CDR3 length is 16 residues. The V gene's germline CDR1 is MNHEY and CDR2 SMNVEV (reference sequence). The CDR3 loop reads CASSSETSTLGNTQYF.

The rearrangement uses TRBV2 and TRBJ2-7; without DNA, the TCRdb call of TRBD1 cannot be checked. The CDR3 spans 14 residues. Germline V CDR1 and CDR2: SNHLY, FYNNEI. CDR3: CASVPGQGTYEQYF.

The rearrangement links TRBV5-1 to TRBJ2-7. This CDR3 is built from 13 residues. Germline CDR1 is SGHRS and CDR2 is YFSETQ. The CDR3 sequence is CASSLENSYEQYF. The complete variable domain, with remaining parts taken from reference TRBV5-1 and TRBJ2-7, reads KAGVTQTPRYLIKTRGQQVTLSCSPISGHRSVSWYQQTPGQGLQFLFEYFSETQRNKGNFPGRFSGRQFSNSRSEMNVSTLELGDSALYLCASSLENSYEQYFGPGTRLTVT.

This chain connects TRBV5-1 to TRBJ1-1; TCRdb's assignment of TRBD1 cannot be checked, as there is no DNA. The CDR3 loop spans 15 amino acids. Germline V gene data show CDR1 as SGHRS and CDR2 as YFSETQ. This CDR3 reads CASSGSGTVNTEAFF. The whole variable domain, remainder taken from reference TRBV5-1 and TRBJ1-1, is KAGVTQTPRYLIKTRGQQVTLSCSPISGHRSVSWYQQTPGQGLQFLFEYFSETQRNKGNFPGRFSGRQFSNSRSEMNVSTLELGDSALYLCASSGSGTVNTEAFFGQGTRLTVV.

CDR3 sequence reads: CASSFGPGNEQFF. The chain uses TRBV12-3 or TRBV12-4 and TRBJ2-1; the TCRdb D gene call, TRBD1, has no DNA to confirm it. The CDR3 length is 13 residues.

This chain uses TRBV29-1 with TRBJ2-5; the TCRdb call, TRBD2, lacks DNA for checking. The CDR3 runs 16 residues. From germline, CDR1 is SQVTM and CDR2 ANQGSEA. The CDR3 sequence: CSVEDTLAGVIETQYF.

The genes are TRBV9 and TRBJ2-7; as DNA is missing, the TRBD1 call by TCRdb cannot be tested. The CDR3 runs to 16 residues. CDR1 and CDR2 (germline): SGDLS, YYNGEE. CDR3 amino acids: CASSPSGVPTTYEQYF. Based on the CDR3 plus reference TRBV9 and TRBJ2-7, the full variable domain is DSGVTQTPKHLITATGQRVTLRCSPRSGDLSVYWYQQSLDQGLQFLIQYYNGEERAKGNILERFSAQQFPDLHSELNLSSLELGDSALYFCASSPSGVPTTYEQYFGPGTRLTVT.

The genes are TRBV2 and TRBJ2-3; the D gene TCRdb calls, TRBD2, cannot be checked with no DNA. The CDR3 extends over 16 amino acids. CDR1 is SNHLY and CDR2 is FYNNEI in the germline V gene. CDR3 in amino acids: CASSDFGLADPDTQYF.

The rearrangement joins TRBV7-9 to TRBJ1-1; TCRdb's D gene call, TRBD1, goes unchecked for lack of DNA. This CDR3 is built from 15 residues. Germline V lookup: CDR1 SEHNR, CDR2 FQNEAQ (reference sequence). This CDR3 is CASSSVVGGDTEAFF. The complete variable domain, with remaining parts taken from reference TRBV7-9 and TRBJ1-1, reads DTGVSQNPRHKITKRGQNVTFRCDPISEHNRLYWYRQTLGQGPEFLTYFQNEAQLEKSRLLSDRFSAERPKGSFSTLEIQRTEQGDSAMYLCASSSVVGGDTEAFFGQGTRLTVV.

CDR3: CASSPGQGFYEQYF. The V gene is TRBV7-6, the J gene TRBJ2-7; the D gene TCRdb calls, TRBD1, cannot be checked with no DNA. The CDR3 has 14 amino acids. Germline CDR1 and CDR2: SGHVS and FNYEAQ.

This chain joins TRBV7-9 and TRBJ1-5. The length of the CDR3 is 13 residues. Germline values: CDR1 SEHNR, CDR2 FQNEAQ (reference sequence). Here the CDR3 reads CASSLGAGQPQHF.

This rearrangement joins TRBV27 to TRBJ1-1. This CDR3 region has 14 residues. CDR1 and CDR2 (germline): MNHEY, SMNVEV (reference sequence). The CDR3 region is CASSFKGQNTEAFF.

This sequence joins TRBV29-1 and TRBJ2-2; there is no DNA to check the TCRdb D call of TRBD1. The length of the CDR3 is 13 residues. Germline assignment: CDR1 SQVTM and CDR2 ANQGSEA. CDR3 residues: CSAKDGSRGELFF.